This TCR beta chain was recorded in a study of EBV T-cell therapy then PD-1 blockade in nasopharyngeal carcinoma. Of note for this clone: Its cognate antigen is unknown.

V lost 4 bases to trimming and J lost 4 bases; unmatched junction nucleotides: 5. Germline assignment: CDR1 SGDLS and CDR2 YYNGEE. This CDR3 spans 14 amino acids. TCRdb's copy holds only in-frame clones and misses some; the assay was immunoSEQ multiplex PCR. Of around 19,000 clones in the sample, 65% to 85% are singletons; the top ten hold 25% to 35%. Treatment in this sample: AdE1-LMPpoly-expanded autologous EBV-specific T-cell therapy followed by anti-PD-1 nivolumab. Sequenced material: CD8+ T cells from blood, taken at day 0 from a patient whose treatment included autologous EBV-specific T cells and nivolumab. The V call is TRBV9, the J call TRBJ2-1, with TRBD1 matching over 7 bases. This clonotype was sampled from a man in his forties or fifties with nasopharyngeal carcinoma. The CDR3 reads CASSLRTGYNEQFF. In nucleotides, the CDR3 is TGTGCCAGCAGCCTGAGGACAGGTTACAATGAGCAGTTCTTC.